The source of this T cell receptor beta chain is a study of blood T cell repertoires in COVID-19. Study-wide context: COVID-19 samples collected from the United States, Italy and Spain covered acute and convalescent phases. From T cells, B-cell-depleted T cells, or PBMCs came the material, which was cDNA or gDNA.

The CDR3 is made up of 13 amino acids. Germline V gene sequence: CDR1 MNHNY, CDR2 SVGAGI (reference sequence). The V gene end was trimmed by 2 bases and the J gene end by 8 bases; junction bases not matched to a gene: 2. In the original processing: Nucleated cell number was recorded as an estimate derived from reference gene primer amplification. The data were produced by immunoSEQ multiplex PCR, yet TCRdb's version contains in-frame clones alone and is incomplete. V and J calls plus clone size are reproduced from that table; the DNA served to infer D and trimming. There are 310,000 or so clones in the sample; more than 70% occur only once, and about 11% lies in the top ten.

The sequence came from a woman aged 30 to 39 with COVID-19, enrolled during active disease. Sequenced: peripheral blood. J is TRBJ1-4 and V is TRBV6-6, with TRBD1 matching 7 bases. The CDR3 bases are TGTGCCAGCAGTTACGCGGACAGGGAAAAACTGTTTTTT. It yields the protein CASSYADREKLFF.